This T cell receptor (beta chain) comes out of a study of cytomegalovirus exposure and HLA in healthy donors. Study-level findings and limits: Generally TCR sequences proved uncommon, though certain public TCRs appeared in numerous donors. A classifier reportedly called cytomegalovirus status with high sensitivity and specificity.

Turning to this clone: The antigen is unknown.

V lost 6 bases and J lost 3; bases outside the gene matches: 9. This CDR3 is 15 amino acids long. Germline-derived CDR1 and CDR2 are MDHEN and SYDVKM. Researchers ran the PCR with 60 Vbeta and 13 Jbeta primers. In the study's own analysis: Roughly 81 million unique TCR beta chains, 9.5 million to 14 million shared, were counted in a later analysis. Generated by immunoSEQ multiplex PCR, the TCRdb table keeps only in-frame clones and is missing some. D and trimming come from the DNA, and the V and J calls and clone size come from that table. The data show roughly 110,000 clones, over 75% seen once. Sample: PBMCs. V gene TRBV28 combines with J gene TRBJ2-3; 7 bases fit TRBD1. The source of this sequence is a man aged 40-49 years in good health and CMV-seropositive. DNA of the CDR3: TGTGCCAGCAGGGAGCTGACAGGGCGGACAGATACGCAGTATTTT. Amino acids: CASRELTGRTDTQYF.